The 25 T cell receptor beta chains below were found in one sample sequenced in a study of T cell responses to AZD1222 COVID-19 vaccine. The table came from immunoSEQ multiplex PCR; TCRdb's copy has only in-frame clones and leaves some out. The sample comprises approximately 60,000 clones, more than 80% of which are singletons, and roughly a fifth rests with the top ten. This material consisted of peripheral blood, taken on day 0 of MenACWY control vaccination. These receptors were obtained from an adult in good health.

Comments on this clone: One end of the junction is discordant with germline, which a read error may explain. The V call is TRBV7-7, the J call TRBJ2-3; TRBD2 matches at 10 bases. This CDR3 spans 15 amino acids. The germline V gene has CDR1 SSHAT and CDR2 FNYEAQ (reference sequence). The CDR3, as DNA: TGTGCTAGCAGCTTGGGACTAGCGAGCACAGATACGCAGTATTTT. This translates into CASSLGLASTDTQYF.

V usage is TRBV18 and J usage is TRBJ2-2; possibly TRBD2 for D (6 bases). Germline CDR1 reads KGHSH; CDR2 reads LQKENI. V was trimmed by 3 bases and J by 0 bases, leaving 11 bases between them. This CDR3 has 16 amino acids. The CDR3 DNA reads TGTGCCAGCTCACCGGACCGACTAGCGAACACCGGGGAGCTGTTTTTT. Its translation is CASSPDRLANTGELFF.

This chain uses TRBV19 with TRBJ2-2; a weak D match, TRBD1 (5 bases). Germline V gene data show CDR1 as LNHDA and CDR2 as SQIVND (reference sequence). The CDR3 extends over 15 amino acids. Trimming removed 5 bases from V and 0 bases from J, with 10 bases in between. CDR3 coding DNA: TGTGCCAGTAGTCGCGACAGTTCGAACACCGGGGAGCTGTTTTTT. It encodes CASSRDSSNTGELFF.

The rearrangement uses TRBV7-3 and TRBJ2-1; 12 bases map to TRBD2. CDR3 length equals 18 residues. Trimming removed 1 base from V and 9 bases from J; junction bases left unmatched: 13. Germline CDR1 reads SGHTA; CDR2 reads FQGTGA. As DNA, the CDR3 is TGTGCCAGCAGCTTAATAAGAGGGGTAGGACTAGCGGGATCTGAGCAGTTCTTC. Translation: CASSLIRGVGLAGSEQFF. Looking up the rest from reference TRBV7-3 and TRBJ2-1 gives the full variable domain: GAGVSQTPSNKVTEKGKYVELRCDPISGHTALYWYRQSLGQGPEFLIYFQGTGAADDSGLPNDRFFAVRPEGSVSTLKIQRTERGDSAVYLCASSLIRGVGLAGSEQFFGPGTRLTVL.

The CDR3 here is CASRIGGGYNSPLHF. The CDR3 DNA follows: TGTGCCAGCAGGATAGGGGGGGGCTATAATTCACCCCTCCACTTT. The chain carries TRBV28 and TRBJ1-6, with D perhaps matching TRBD1 (6 bases). The CDR3 length is 15 residues. In germline, CDR1 is MDHEN, CDR2 SYDVKM. The germline V and J ends were trimmed by 6 bases and 3 bases, with 12 bases remaining between them.

This sequence joins TRBV7-2 and TRBJ2-2; TRBD1 aligns across 8 bases. The V gene's germline CDR1 is SGHTA and CDR2 FQGNSA. V lost 4 bases and J lost 5; bases outside the gene matches: 9. This CDR3 has 16 amino acids. The CDR3 region is CASSSRTGIRTGELFF. CDR3 nucleotides: TGTGCCAGCAGCTCGCGGACAGGGATAAGGACCGGGGAGCTGTTTTTT.

This chain connects TRBV7-9 to TRBJ2-5; 8 bases map to TRBD2. Germline V CDR1 and CDR2: SEHNR, FQNEAQ (reference sequence). The CDR3 runs to 14 residues. With V trimmed by 5 bases and J by 5 bases, 7 bases remained unmatched. CDR3 sequence: CASSPGTRGETQYF. The CDR3 nucleotides read TGTGCCAGCAGCCCCGGGACTAGGGGGGAGACCCAGTACTTC. The complete variable domain, with remaining parts taken from reference TRBV7-9 and TRBJ2-5, reads DTGVSQNPRHKITKRGQNVTFRCDPISEHNRLYWYRQTLGQGPEFLTYFQNEAQLEKSRLLSDRFSAERPKGSFSTLEIQRTEQGDSAMYLCASSPGTRGETQYFGPGTRLLVL.

The chain has TRBV28 and TRBJ1-2, with D perhaps TRBD1 (6 bases). The V gene lost 5 bases and the J gene lost 4 bases, with 11 bases spanning the gap. This CDR3 region has 13 residues. Looked up from germline, CDR1 is MDHEN and CDR2 is SYDVKM. The CDR3 loop reads CASSLTGFYGYTF. The CDR3 coding sequence is TGTGCCAGCAGTCTAACAGGGTTCTATGGCTACACCTTC.

This sequence joins TRBV3-1 (or the pseudogene TRBV3-2) and TRBJ2-3, with 11 positions matching TRBD2. V dropped 4 bases and J dropped 4; count of bases not matched to a gene: 13. This CDR3 contains 18 residues. The germline V gene encodes CDR1 LGHDT and CDR2 YNNKEL (reference sequence). CDR3 region: CASSRPLTSGRVSDTQYF. The CDR3 nucleotides are TGTGCCAGCAGCCGCCCGCTCACTAGCGGGAGAGTGTCAGATACGCAGTATTTT.

The chain combines TRBV12-3 or TRBV12-4 with TRBJ1-5, with D unclear. CDR3 length: 13 amino acids. Trimming left V 5 bases short and J 4 bases short, with 9 bases between. The CDR3 is CASSRTVNQPQHF. CDR3 nucleotides: TGTGCCAGCAGTCGAACAGTTAATCAGCCCCAGCATTTT.

The genes are TRBV4-1 and TRBJ2-7, with D unresolved. CDR3 length: 16 residues. Per germline, CDR1 MGHRA and CDR2 YSYEKL. V dropped 0 bases and J dropped 2 bases, with 14 bases sitting between them. The CDR3: CASSQEEQPNTYEQYF. CDR3 nucleotide sequence: TGCGCCAGCAGCCAAGAAGAACAGCCGAATACCTACGAGCAGTACTTC.

The chain joins TRBV18 to TRBJ1-5, with a tentative D call TRBD1 (5 bases). Germline CDR1 reads KGHSH; CDR2 reads LQKENI. Trimming stripped 0 bases from V and 5 bases from J, with 8 bases between. The CDR3 is 14 residues long. In DNA form, the CDR3 reads TGTGCCAGCTCACCACCGGGGACGGATCAGCCCCAGCATTTT. It specifies CASSPPGTDQPQHF.

This clone was counted a single time. The chain employs TRBV4-1 and TRBJ2-3; no clear D gene. The V gene lost 0 bases and the J gene lost 4 bases, with 11 bases spanning the gap. The CDR3 is made up of 15 amino acids. The germline V gene encodes CDR1 MGHRA and CDR2 YSYEKL. DNA of the CDR3: TGCGCCAGCAGCCAAGATCGTAGTCTTCCAGATACGCAGTATTTT. Amino acids: CASSQDRSLPDTQYF.

The CDR3 DNA follows: TGCAGCGTTGAAGATAGTGGCGGGATCCACAATGAGCAGTTCTTC. The encoded protein is CSVEDSGGIHNEQFF. The V and J genes are TRBV29-1 and TRBJ2-1; a weak D match, TRBD2 (6 bases). Germline V gene data show CDR1 as SQVTM and CDR2 as ANQGSEA. CDR3 length equals 15 residues. Between the trimmed V and J ends, which lost 0 bases and 5 bases, there was a span of 14 bases.

A single count supports this clone. The CDR3 nucleotides read TGTGCCAGCAGTGAGGGGGTAGCGGTTATCTACGAGCAGTACTTC. Translating it yields CASSEGVAVIYEQYF. The rearrangement uses TRBV2 and TRBJ2-7; possibly TRBD2 for D (6 bases). The CDR3 is made up of 15 amino acids. The germline V gene encodes CDR1 SNHLY and CDR2 FYNNEI. Trimming took 3 bases from V and 3 from J, leaving 15 bases between them. Using reference TRBV2 and TRBJ2-7 for the parts outside the CDR3, the full variable domain is EPEVTQTPSHQVTQMGQEVILRCVPISNHLYFYWYRQILGQKVEFLVSFYNNEISEKSEIFDDQFSVERPDGSNFTLKIRSTKLEDSAMYFCASSEGVAVIYEQYFGPGTRLTVT.

J is TRBJ2-7 and V is TRBV7-2; 7 bases line up with TRBD1. This CDR3 has 13 residues. CDR1 and CDR2 from the germline V gene are SGHTA and FQGNSA. V was pared by 5 bases and J by 3 bases, with 4 bases of the junction left unmatched. The CDR3 region has the DNA TGTGCCAGCAGCACGGGACAGTACTACGAGCAGTACTTC. Translation: CASSTGQYYEQYF.

The rearrangement uses TRBV7-2 and TRBJ1-5; no clear D gene. This CDR3 is 13 amino acids long. V dropped 3 bases and J dropped 3 bases, with 6 bases sitting between them. Germline assignment: CDR1 SGHTA and CDR2 FQGNSA. Written as DNA, the CDR3 is TGTGCCAGCAGCTTTGACAACAATCAGCCCCAGCATTTT. Encoded protein: CASSFDNNQPQHF.

This chain connects TRBV7-9 to TRBJ2-3; 10 positions agree with TRBD2. This CDR3 comprises 19 residues. V lost 2 bases and J lost 3; bases outside the gene matches: 14. From germline, CDR1 is SEHNR and CDR2 FQNEAQ (reference sequence). This chain's CDR3 is CASSLNFRLAGAGTDTQYF. The CDR3 bases are TGTGCCAGCAGCTTAAATTTCCGCCTAGCGGGAGCTGGGACAGATACGCAGTATTTT.

The chain has TRBV7-2 and TRBJ2-3, with 9 bases identical to TRBD1. Trimming removed 4 bases from V and 3 bases from J; junction bases left unmatched: 11. Germline V gene lookup returns CDR1 SGHTA and CDR2 FQGNSA. This CDR3 is 17 amino acids long. CDR3 bases: TGTGCCAGCAGCTCCCTCCGGGGACAGGGAAGAACAGATACGCAGTATTTT. This gives the protein CASSSLRGQGRTDTQYF.

This sequence joins TRBV4-2 and TRBJ2-3; D is undetermined. CDR3 size: 14 residues. From germline, CDR1 is LGHNA and CDR2 YNFKEQ. Trimming stripped 1 base from V and 0 bases from J, with 5 bases between. In DNA, the CDR3 is TGTGCCAGCAGCCAAGGGGTTAGCACAGATACGCAGTATTTT. Translated: CASSQGVSTDTQYF.

V usage is TRBV20-1 and J usage is TRBJ2-7; perhaps TRBD1 as D (8 bases). Germline values: CDR1 DFQATT, CDR2 SNEGSKA (reference sequence). The CDR3 length is 15 residues. The V end lost 3 bases, the J end lost 5 bases, and 20 bases lay between the germline ends. Written as DNA, the CDR3 is TGCAGTGCTAGTCGGGAGGCAGGGGGCCGCAACGAGCAGTACTTC. Encoded protein: CSASREAGGRNEQYF.

The rearrangement uses TRBV28 and TRBJ2-7; 12 bases map to TRBD1. This CDR3 contains 14 residues. The germline gives CDR1 MDHEN, CDR2 SYDVKM. V trimming: 5 bases; J trimming: 7 bases; junction bases outside the gene matches: 6. In nucleotides, the CDR3 is TGTGCCAGCAGTCCCGGGACAGGGGGCCGGGAGCAGTACTTC. Translation gives CASSPGTGGREQYF.

Only one count was recorded for this clone. The gene calls are TRBV6-1 and TRBJ2-5, with D possibly matching TRBD2 (7 bases). Looked up from germline, CDR1 is MNHNS and CDR2 is SASEGT. The CDR3 is made up of 16 amino acids. Trimming removed 3 bases at V and 4 bases at J, with 18 bases between. The CDR3 coding sequence is TGTGCCAGCAGTGATAAGGGAGGGGGATTGGGAGAGACCCAGTACTTC. Protein: CASSDKGGGLGETQYF.

This sequence joins TRBV30 and TRBJ1-4; D is unclear. This CDR3 has 12 amino acids. Germline V gene lookup returns CDR1 GTSNPN and CDR2 SVGIG (reference sequence). The V and J ends lost 4 bases and 4 bases respectively, with 7 bases between them. The CDR3 nucleotides read TGTGCCTGGACGGACCTTAATGAAAAACTGTTTTTT. Translation: CAWTDLNEKLFF.

In this sample, this clone turned up once. The chain is built from TRBV9 and TRBJ2-1; 11 bases map to TRBD2. V was clipped by 0 bases and J by 0 bases; unmatched bases: 8. The germline CDR1 and CDR2 sequences are SGDLS and YYNGEE. The CDR3 is 19 residues long. CDR3 in amino acids: CASSVGLAGGSSSYNEQFF. Written as DNA, the CDR3 is TGTGCCAGCAGCGTAGGGCTAGCGGGAGGCTCTAGCTCCTACAATGAGCAGTTCTTC.